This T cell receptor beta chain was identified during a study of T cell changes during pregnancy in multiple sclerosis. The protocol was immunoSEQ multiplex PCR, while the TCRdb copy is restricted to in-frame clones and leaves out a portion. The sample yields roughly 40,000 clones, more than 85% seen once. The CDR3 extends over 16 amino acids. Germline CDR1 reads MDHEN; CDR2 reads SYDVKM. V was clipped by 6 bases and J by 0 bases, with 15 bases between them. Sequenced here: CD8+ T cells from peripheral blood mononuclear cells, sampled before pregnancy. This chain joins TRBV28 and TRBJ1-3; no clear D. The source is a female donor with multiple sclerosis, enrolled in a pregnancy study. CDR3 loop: CASRLGQAYSGNTIYF. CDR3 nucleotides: TGTGCCAGCAGGTTAGGTCAGGCGTACTCTGGAAACACCATATATTTT. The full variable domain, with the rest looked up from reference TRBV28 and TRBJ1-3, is DVKVTQSSRYLVKRTGEKVFLECVQDMDHENMFWYRQDPGLGLRLIYFSYDVKMKEKGDIPEGYSVSREKKERFSLILESASTNQTSMYLCASRLGQAYSGNTIYFGEGSWLTVV.